These 10 T cell receptor beta chains came from one sample sequenced in a study of naive and memory T cell subsets. An equimolar mix of two oligonucleotides served as the beta constant-region primer for TRBC1 and TRBC2. TCRdb reprocessed the UMI-ligation and nested PCR reads via MiXCR and lists one record per CDR3 protein. The top ten clones hold approximately 0.84% of a sample with some 85,000 distinct CDR3 sequences, approximately 14% of them seen once. Sequencing was performed on central memory CD4+ T cells from blood. These receptor sequences come from a human donor in good health.

This clonotype was detected many times. The rearrangement joins TRBV20-1 to TRBJ2-3; 8 nucleotides align to TRBD2. J gave up 0 bases and V 3 bases, and 2 bases lay outside the gene matches. Germline V gene lookup returns CDR1 DFQATT and CDR2 SNEGSKA (reference sequence). CDR3 length: 14 residues. The CDR3 sequence: CSASGGASTDTQYF. CDR3 DNA sequence: TGCAGTGCTAGCGGGGGGGCTAGCACAGATACGCAGTATTTT.

The chain employs TRBV10-3 and TRBJ2-5; 10 bases are shared with TRBD2. Germline CDR1 ENHRY, CDR2 SYGVKD. The CDR3 length is 15 residues. The V segment lost 6 bases and the J segment 1 base; nucleotides outside the gene matches: 5. The CDR3 DNA sequence: TGTGCCATCAGGAAGTCTAGCGGGGGCCAAGAGACCCAGTACTTC. Translating gives CAIRKSSGGQETQYF.

The chain recombines TRBV2 with TRBJ1-1; 8 positions match TRBD1. The ends lost 5 bases at V and 3 bases at J; junction bases unmatched: 8. The germline V gene has CDR1 SNHLY and CDR2 FYNNEI. The CDR3 spans 15 residues. CDR3 coding DNA: TGTGCCAGCAGTCCACGGACAGGGCAGGACACTGAAGCTTTCTTT. Translating it yields CASSPRTGQDTEAFF.

V usage is TRBV10-3 and J usage is TRBJ2-1; 9 nucleotides line up with TRBD2. CDR1 is ENHRY, CDR2 SYGVKD, per germline. With V trimmed by 5 bases and J by 8 bases, 7 bases remained unmatched. The CDR3 consists of 14 residues. CDR3 in amino acids: CAISSGTSSDEQFF. The CDR3 nucleotides read TGTGCCATCAGTTCCGGGACTAGCTCCGATGAGCAGTTCTTC.

This chain links TRBV5-5 with TRBJ2-5; 7 bases are shared with TRBD2. Germline loops: CDR1 SGHKS, CDR2 YYEKEE (reference sequence). The CDR3 sequence is 15 residues long. V shed 2 bases, J shed 6 bases, and the junction held 10 bases outside the gene matches. The CDR3 loop is CASSFLRESGQTQYF. CDR3 in DNA: TGTGCCAGCAGCTTTCTGCGGGAGTCCGGGCAGACCCAGTACTTC.

This clonotype was seen a handful of times. The V gene is TRBV29-1, the J gene TRBJ1-2, with TRBD1 matching 7 bases. Germline lookup yields CDR1 SQVTM and CDR2 ANQGSEA. There are 12 residues in the CDR3. J gave up 6 bases and V 4 bases, and 5 bases lay outside the gene matches. In DNA form, the CDR3 reads TGCAGCGTTGGGGAGACAGGGCATGGCTACACCTTC. Protein: CSVGETGHGYTF.

This chain uses TRBV3-1 with TRBJ2-1; TRBD2 is a possible D gene (6 bases). V was pared by 2 bases and J by 10 bases, with 9 bases between. The CDR3 spans 12 residues. CDR1 is LGHDT and CDR2 is YNNKEL in the germline V gene (reference sequence). The CDR3 region has the DNA TGTGCCAGCAGCCAACTAGCGTGGGAGCAGTTCTTC. Translating it yields CASSQLAWEQFF.

The chain combines TRBV7-9 with TRBJ1-1, with D uncertain. The CDR3 loop spans 12 amino acids. The germline V gene has CDR1 SEHNR and CDR2 FQNEAQ (reference sequence). The V end was cut by 4 bases, the J end by 5 bases, with 8 bases between. CDR3 residues: CASSSPRTEAFF. DNA for the CDR3: TGTGCCAGCAGCTCCCCGCGGACTGAAGCTTTCTTT.

There are a few counts of this clonotype. The rearrangement links TRBV11-2 to TRBJ2-1, with unresolved D. Deletions cut 4 bases from V and 4 bases from J, with 5 bases between. The CDR3 contains 12 residues. The germline V gene encodes CDR1 SGHAT and CDR2 FQNNGV. CDR3 amino acids: CASSSLYNEQFF. The CDR3 coding sequence is TGTGCCAGCAGCTCACTTTACAATGAGCAGTTCTTC.

The chain couples TRBV20-1 to TRBJ1-3, with D perhaps matching TRBD1 (5 bases). CDR3 length: 13 amino acids. CDR1 is DFQATT and CDR2 is SNEGSKA in the germline V gene (reference sequence). V dropped 2 bases and J dropped 2 bases, with 7 bases sitting between them. CDR3 nucleotide sequence: TGCAGTGCTAGATCGGGGGCTGGAAACACCATATATTTT. Amino acids: CSARSGAGNTIYF.